A single sample is the source of the 8 T cell receptor beta chains below, sequenced in a study of cytomegalovirus exposure and HLA in healthy donors. PCR primers comprised 60 Vbeta and 13 Jbeta primers. The assay was immunoSEQ multiplex PCR, and TCRdb's table has in-frame clones only and misses some. Among under 200,000 clones listed, roughly 79% were seen once. Specimen: PBMCs. These receptors were taken from a woman aged 25 to 39 in good health and CMV-seropositive.

A few counts support this clone. The rearrangement links TRBV7-2 to TRBJ2-7; D is ambiguous. CDR1 and CDR2 from the germline V gene are SGHTA and FQGNSA. V lost 5 bases and J lost 4, with 12 bases in between. The CDR3 totals 13 residues. CDR3 DNA sequence: TGTGCCAGCAGCACTTCCGCCTATTACGAGCAGTACTTC. Translated: CASSTSAYYEQYF. The full variable domain, in which reference TRBV7-2 and TRBJ2-7 provide the parts outside the CDR3, is GAGVSQSPSNKVTEKGKDVELRCDPISGHTALYWYRQSLGQGLEFLIYFQGNSAPDKSGLPSDRFSAERTGGSVSTLTIQRTQQEDSAVYLCASSTSAYYEQYFGPGTRLTVT.

The rearrangement joins TRBV5-4 to TRBJ1-2, with 9 bases matching TRBD1. This CDR3 comprises 17 residues. Germline CDR1 is SGHNT and CDR2 is YYREEE (reference sequence). Losses at the gene ends were 4 bases for V and 8 bases for J; bases not matched to a gene: 18. The CDR3 DNA reads as TGTGCCAGCAGCCCACCGGGACAGGGTTTTCTGGTAGAGGGCTACACCTTC. It translates to CASSPPGQGFLVEGYTF.

V and J are TRBV5-1 and TRBJ2-2, with 7 bases matching TRBD1. J was trimmed by 3 bases and V by 1 base; bases with no gene match: 6. The CDR3 is made up of 16 amino acids. Germline assignment: CDR1 SGHRS and CDR2 YFSETQ. CDR3 sequence: CASSLFQGVDTGELFF. The DNA for the CDR3 is TGCGCCAGCAGCTTGTTTCAGGGGGTGGACACCGGGGAGCTGTTTTTT.

V gene TRBV29-1 combines with J gene TRBJ2-7, with D maybe TRBD2 (6 bases). The germline V gene has CDR1 SQVTM and CDR2 ANQGSEA. This CDR3 has 14 residues. V was trimmed by 4 bases and J by 2 bases, leaving 15 bases between them. For the CDR3, the DNA is TGCAGCGTTGGAGGAGGGACGGATACCTACGAGCAGTACTTC. Residues: CSVGGGTDTYEQYF.

This clone was observed once. The chain is built from TRBV11-2 and TRBJ2-4; a weak D match, TRBD2 (7 bases). Looked up from germline, CDR1 is SGHAT and CDR2 is FQNNGV. The CDR3 has 15 residues. Trimming stripped 5 bases from V and 5 bases from J, with 16 bases between. Here the CDR3 DNA reads TGTGCCAGCAGCCTCTTGGGGGCGGGGGAAAACATTCAGTACTTC. Protein product: CASSLLGAGENIQYF.

V and J are TRBV6-6 and TRBJ1-2; D remains ambiguous. The CDR3 has 13 amino acids. In germline, CDR1 is MNHNY, CDR2 SVGAGI (reference sequence). The germline V and J ends were trimmed by 2 bases and 5 bases, with 9 bases remaining between them. The CDR3 loop is CASSYVPTYGYTF. CDR3 sequence (DNA): TGTGCCAGCAGTTACGTTCCGACTTATGGCTACACCTTC.

The chain links TRBV9 to TRBJ1-3; D is ambiguous. This CDR3 comprises 16 residues. The germline V gene has CDR1 SGDLS and CDR2 YYNGEE. Trimming shortened V by 3 bases and J by 3 bases, and 16 bases separated the two germline ends. CDR3 region: CASSALQRPVGNTIYF. For the CDR3, the DNA is TGTGCCAGCAGCGCCTTACAGCGGCCGGTTGGAAACACCATATATTTT. The variable domain in full, with the rest retrieved from reference TRBV9 and TRBJ1-3, is DSGVTQTPKHLITATGQRVTLRCSPRSGDLSVYWYQQSLDQGLQFLIQYYNGEERAKGNILERFSAQQFPDLHSELNLSSLELGDSALYFCASSALQRPVGNTIYFGEGSWLTVV.

This clone was counted between two and nine times. The CDR3 protein is CASSSGSSYEQYF. As DNA, the CDR3 is TGTGCCAGTAGTTCGGGGAGCTCCTACGAGCAGTACTTC. V gene TRBV19 combines with J gene TRBJ2-7, with D maybe TRBD2 (5 bases). Germline assignment: CDR1 LNHDA and CDR2 SQIVND (reference sequence). The V end was cut by 5 bases, the J end by 0 bases, with 8 bases between. This CDR3 is built from 13 residues.